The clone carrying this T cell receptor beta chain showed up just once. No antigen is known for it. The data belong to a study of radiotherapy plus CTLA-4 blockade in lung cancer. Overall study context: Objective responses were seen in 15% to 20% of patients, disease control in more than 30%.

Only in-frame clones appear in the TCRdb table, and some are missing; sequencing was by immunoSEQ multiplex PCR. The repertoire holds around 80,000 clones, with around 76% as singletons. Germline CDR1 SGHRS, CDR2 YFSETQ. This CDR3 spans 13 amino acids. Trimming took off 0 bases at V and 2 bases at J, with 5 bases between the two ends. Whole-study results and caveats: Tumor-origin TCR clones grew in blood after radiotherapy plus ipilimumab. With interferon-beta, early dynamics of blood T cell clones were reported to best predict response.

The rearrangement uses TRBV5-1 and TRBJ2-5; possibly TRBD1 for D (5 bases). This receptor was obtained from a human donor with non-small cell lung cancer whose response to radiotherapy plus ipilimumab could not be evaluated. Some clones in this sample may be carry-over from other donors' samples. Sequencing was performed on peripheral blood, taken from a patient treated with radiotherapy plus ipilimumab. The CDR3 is CASSLEGQETQYF. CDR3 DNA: TGCGCCAGCAGCTTGGAGGGGCAAGAGACCCAGTACTTC.